This T cell receptor (beta chain) originates from a study of blood T cells in healthy people across ages. Whole-study results and caveats: As age increased, TCR beta diversity per million T cells fell in a roughly linear fashion.

For this clonotype: No antigen is known for it.

Trimming took 6 bases from V and 0 from J; bases not matched to a gene: 11. Germline V gene sequence: CDR1 SEHNR, CDR2 FQNEAQ (reference sequence). This CDR3 spans 17 amino acids. The authors ran a second PCR of about 6 to 11 cycles using a sample-barcoded 5' primer and a J-beta primer mix. Sequencing yielded, for each sample, at least 3 million paired-end reads carrying CDR3. From the 5' RACE reads, TCRdb called clonotypes with MiXCR, one entry per CDR3 protein. The data show some 800,000 distinct CDR3 sequences, under 45% seen once. At least 5.5 micrograms of total RNA were extracted per sample. This receptor was taken from a man in his fifties or sixties in good health. The chain couples TRBV7-9 to TRBJ1-1, with 9 nucleotides matching TRBD1. Sequenced input: blood. CDR3 in DNA: TGTGCCAGCAGACCATCTGCCGGGACAGGGCTGAACACTGAAGCTTTCTTT. Translation: CASRPSAGTGLNTEAFF.